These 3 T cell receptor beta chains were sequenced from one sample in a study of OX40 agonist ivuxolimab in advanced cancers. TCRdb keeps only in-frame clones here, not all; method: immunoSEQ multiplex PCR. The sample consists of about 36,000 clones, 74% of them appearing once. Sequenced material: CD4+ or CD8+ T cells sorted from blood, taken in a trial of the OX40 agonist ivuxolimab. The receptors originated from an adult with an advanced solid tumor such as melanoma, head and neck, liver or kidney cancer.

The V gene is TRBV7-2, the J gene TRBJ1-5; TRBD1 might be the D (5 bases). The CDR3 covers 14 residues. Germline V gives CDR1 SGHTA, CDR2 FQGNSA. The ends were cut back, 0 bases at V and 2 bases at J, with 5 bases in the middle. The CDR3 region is CASSLAGGNQPQHF. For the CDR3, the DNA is TGTGCCAGCAGCTTAGCGGGGGGCAATCAGCCCCAGCATTTT.

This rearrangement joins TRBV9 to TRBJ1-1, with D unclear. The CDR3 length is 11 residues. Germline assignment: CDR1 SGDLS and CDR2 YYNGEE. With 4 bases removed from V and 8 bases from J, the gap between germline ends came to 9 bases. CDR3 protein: CASSKDGEAFF. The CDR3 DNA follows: TGTGCCAGCAGCAAAGATGGGGAAGCTTTCTTT.

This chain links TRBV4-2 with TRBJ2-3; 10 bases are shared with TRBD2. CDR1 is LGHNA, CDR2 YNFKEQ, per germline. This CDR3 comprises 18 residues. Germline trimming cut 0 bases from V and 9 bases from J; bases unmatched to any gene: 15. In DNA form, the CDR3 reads TGTGCCAGCAGCCAAGATATTTCTAGCGGGGGCCCAAAATTCACGCAGTATTTT. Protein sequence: CASSQDISSGGPKFTQYF.